Below are 23 T cell receptor beta chains sequenced from a single sample in a study of shared clonotypes between healthy human individuals. The assay was immunoSEQ multiplex PCR, and TCRdb's table has in-frame clones only and misses some. The sample includes about 2.4 million clones, over 85% of them seen just once. Input material: naive CD4+ T cells from PBMCs. Described subset: CD45RA+ positively selected. The receptor source for this set is a man aged 18 to 35 in good health. Some clones in this sample may be carry-over from other donors' samples.

Concerning this clone itself: The sample contains more than one DNA sequence encoding this CDR3. The chain couples TRBV28 to TRBJ2-7; 8 positions match TRBD2. V lost 6 bases, J lost 2 bases, and 0 bases stayed unmatched. Looked up from germline, CDR1 is MDHEN and CDR2 is SYDVKM. CDR3 length: 12 amino acids. CDR3 coding DNA: TGTGCCAGCAGGCGGGGGGCCTACGAGCAGTACTTC. It translates to CASRRGAYEQYF.

The chain recombines TRBV7-3 with TRBJ2-7, with D possibly matching TRBD1 (5 bases). CDR1 and CDR2 (germline): SGHTA, FQGTGA. The CDR3 runs 13 residues. V lost 2 bases and J lost 7, with 12 bases in between. CDR3 residues: CASSLSGLGEQYF. CDR3 DNA: TGTGCCAGCAGCTTATCAGGGTTGGGGGAGCAGTACTTC.

Written as DNA, the CDR3 is TGTGCCAGCAGTTACTTGGGGGGAGGGCAGTTCTTC. Its protein is CASSYLGGGQFF. The rearrangement joins TRBV6-5 to TRBJ2-1; possible D gene TRBD2, 6 bases. V was trimmed by 1 base and J by 12 bases, leaving 10 bases between them. CDR1 and CDR2 (germline): MNHEY, SVGAGI. The CDR3 is made up of 12 amino acids.

The J gene is TRBJ2-1, the V gene TRBV6-6; 7 nucleotides align to TRBD1. CDR1 is MNHNY and CDR2 is SVGAGI in the germline V gene (reference sequence). Losses at the gene ends were 9 bases for V and 4 bases for J; bases not matched to a gene: 12. This CDR3 is built from 15 residues. The CDR3 DNA sequence: TGTGCCAGTATCGGGACAGCGAATTTATACAATGAGCAGTTCTTC. Its protein product is CASIGTANLYNEQFF.

This clone was observed a single time. The V gene is TRBV11-2, the J gene TRBJ1-2; 8 bases line up with TRBD1. In germline, CDR1 is SGHAT, CDR2 FQNNGV. J gave up 2 bases and V 0 bases, and 5 bases lay outside the gene matches. The CDR3 runs 16 residues. The CDR3 region has the DNA TGTGCCAGCAGCTTAGATGGAGCAGGGGGCAACTATGGCTACACCTTC. Protein: CASSLDGAGGNYGYTF.

CDR3 loop: CASSLEDRLENTGELFF. CDR3 coding DNA: TGTGCCAGCAGCTTAGAAGACAGGCTTGAGAACACCGGGGAGCTGTTTTTT. The V call is TRBV11-3, the J call TRBJ2-2, with a weak D call TRBD1 (6 bases). Germline V CDR1 and CDR2: SGHNT, YENEEA. This CDR3 region has 17 residues. V shed 0 bases and J shed 1 base, with 12 bases lying between them. Looking up the rest from reference TRBV11-3 and TRBJ2-2 gives the full variable domain: EAGVVQSPRYKIIEKKQPVAFWCNPISGHNTLYWYLQNLGQGPELLIRYENEEAVDDSQLPKDRFSAERLKGVDSTLKIQPAELGDSAVYLCASSLEDRLENTGELFFGEGSRLTVL.

This clone is a singleton in its sample. V is TRBV7-2 and J is TRBJ2-5, with 13 bases that match TRBD2. CDR3 size: 19 residues. Germline CDR1 and CDR2: SGHTA and FQGNSA. Trimming at V came to 1 base and at J to 1 base, leaving 9 bases not matched to a gene. The CDR3 DNA follows: TGTGCCAGCAGCTTAGGGACCCCACTAGCGGGAGGGGTCCAAGAGACCCAGTACTTC. Its protein product is CASSLGTPLAGGVQETQYF. Combining the CDR3 with reference TRBV7-2 and TRBJ2-5 gives the whole variable domain GAGVSQSPSNKVTEKGKDVELRCDPISGHTALYWYRQSLGQGLEFLIYFQGNSAPDKSGLPSDRFSAERTGGSVSTLTIQRTQQEDSAVYLCASSLGTPLAGGVQETQYFGPGTRLLVL.

This clone was detected a few times. This chain uses TRBV27 with TRBJ1-5, with D possibly TRBD1 on 5 matching bases. The CDR3 length is 13 residues. Trimming took off 4 bases at V and 7 bases at J, with 11 bases between the two ends. Germline V gene data show CDR1 as MNHEY and CDR2 as SMNVEV (reference sequence). As DNA, the CDR3 is TGTGCCAGCAGTTCGGGGCTGGAACAGCCCCAGCATTTT. This codes for CASSSGLEQPQHF.

This clone turned up a few times. V is TRBV4-1 and J is TRBJ2-4; 8 positions agree with TRBD1. The trim removed 4 bases at V and 7 bases at J, leaving 9 bases unmatched. CDR1 MGHRA and CDR2 YSYEKL come from the germline V gene. CDR3 size: 15 residues. The CDR3 coding sequence is TGCGCCAGCAGCCCGACTTCGGACAGGGTGAACATTCAGTACTTC. This translates into CASSPTSDRVNIQYF.

This chain connects TRBV10-3 to TRBJ1-2; D is unclear. Germline CDR1 reads ENHRY; CDR2 reads SYGVKD. The ends were cut back, 10 bases at V and 5 bases at J, with 20 bases in the middle. The CDR3 length is 14 residues. CDR3 region: CATESPSEFYGYTF. CDR3 DNA sequence: TGTGCCACTGAGTCCCCCAGCGAGTTTTATGGCTACACCTTC.

A note on this clone: The same CDR3 arises from other DNA sequences in this sample as well. The chain recombines TRBV5-1 with TRBJ2-7; maybe TRBD1 (5 bases). V lost 1 base and J 0 bases, leaving 8 bases between the germline ends. The CDR3 length is 14 residues. Germline CDR1 SGHRS, CDR2 YFSETQ. The CDR3 DNA sequence: TGCGCCAGCAGCTTGACAGGTCTCTCCTACGAGCAGTACTTC. It is translated as CASSLTGLSYEQYF. Combining the CDR3 with reference TRBV5-1 and TRBJ2-7 gives the whole variable domain KAGVTQTPRYLIKTRGQQVTLSCSPISGHRSVSWYQQTPGQGLQFLFEYFSETQRNKGNFPGRFSGRQFSNSRSEMNVSTLELGDSALYLCASSLTGLSYEQYFGPGTRLTVT.

The J gene is TRBJ2-3, the V gene TRBV12-5, with D perhaps matching TRBD1 or TRBD2 (6 bases each). Germline CDR1 and CDR2: LGHNT and FRNRAP. CDR3 length equals 14 residues. The V and J ends lost 5 bases and 1 base respectively, with 10 bases between them. The CDR3 loop reads CASGRGAGTDTQYF. Written as DNA, the CDR3 is TGTGCTAGTGGTAGGGGGGCGGGCACAGATACGCAGTATTTT.

The chain uses TRBV6-1 and TRBJ1-5; 7 bases are a match to TRBD1. V dropped 4 bases and J dropped 1; count of bases not matched to a gene: 4. Germline V gives CDR1 MNHNS, CDR2 SASEGT. This CDR3 is 15 amino acids long. CDR3: CASSATGASNQPQHF. CDR3 bases: TGTGCCAGCAGTGCCACAGGGGCGAGCAATCAGCCCCAGCATTTT.

This chain joins TRBV30 and TRBJ1-2; D remains ambiguous. Trimming pared 3 bases from V and 8 bases from J, leaving 19 bases between. The CDR3 runs 14 residues. CDR1 and CDR2 from the germline V gene are GTSNPN and SVGIG (reference sequence). The CDR3, as DNA: TGTGCCTGGAGCGCCTTGGCCACTCGAAGCGGCTACACCTTC. Translation: CAWSALATRSGYTF.

On this clone: Other DNA sequences from this sample encode an identical CDR3 as well. The chain couples TRBV11-3 to TRBJ2-7, with 13 positions matching TRBD2. The CDR3 sequence is 15 residues long. V was clipped by 5 bases and J by 5 bases; unmatched bases: 6. Germline CDR1 SGHNT, CDR2 YENEEA. The CDR3 region has the DNA TGTGCCAGCAGCCCCGGACTAGCGGGAGCCCACGAGCAGTACTTC. Translating it yields CASSPGLAGAHEQYF.

The V call is TRBV6-5, the J call TRBJ2-7; no reliable D call. Trimming took off 6 bases at V and 1 base at J, with 10 bases between the two ends. This CDR3 comprises 13 residues. Germline V gene lookup returns CDR1 MNHEY and CDR2 SVGAGI. In nucleotides, the CDR3 is TGTGCCAGCAGCCCTTTGGGGTCCTACGAGCAGTACTTC. Amino acid sequence: CASSPLGSYEQYF.

The CDR3 DNA follows: TGTGCCAGCAGCTTCACCGGGACAGGGGGCGCCCACTGCGAGCAGTACTTC. Amino acids: CASSFTGTGGAHCEQYF. The chain carries TRBV7-2 and TRBJ2-7, with TRBD1 matching 12 bases. The V and J ends lost 3 bases and 6 bases, in that order; junction bases with no gene match: 12. The CDR3 runs 17 residues. CDR1 SGHTA and CDR2 FQGNSA come from the germline V gene.

About this clone: This sample also contains other DNA sequences that code for the same CDR3. The gene calls are TRBV7-2 and TRBJ1-1; the D is unclear. With 1 base removed from V and 1 base from J, the gap between germline ends came to 4 bases. The germline V gene encodes CDR1 SGHTA and CDR2 FQGNSA. This CDR3 has 13 amino acids. CDR3 residues: CASSLDRNTEAFF. The CDR3 region has the DNA TGTGCCAGCAGCTTAGATAGGAACACTGAAGCTTTCTTT.

Note on this clone: Distinct nucleotide sequences in the sample also encode this CDR3. This chain connects TRBV9 to TRBJ2-3; no definite D call. V was trimmed by 0 bases and J by 6 bases, leaving 5 bases between them. Germline CDR1 and CDR2: SGDLS and YYNGEE. This CDR3 has 12 amino acids. CDR3 nucleotide sequence: TGTGCCAGCAGCGTAGGGCCTGATACGCAGTATTTT. It is translated as CASSVGPDTQYF. Complete variable domain (other parts from reference TRBV9 and TRBJ2-3): DSGVTQTPKHLITATGQRVTLRCSPRSGDLSVYWYQQSLDQGLQFLIQYYNGEERAKGNILERFSAQQFPDLHSELNLSSLELGDSALYFCASSVGPDTQYFGPGTRLTVL.

V and J are TRBV19 and TRBJ2-6; D is unclear. CDR1 is LNHDA, CDR2 SQIVND, per germline (reference sequence). Trimming took 3 bases from V and 2 from J, leaving 14 bases between them. The CDR3 totals 17 residues. The CDR3 DNA is TGTGCCAGTAGTATCCGGACGGCCCGGACTGGGGCCAACGTCCTGACTTTC. Translated: CASSIRTARTGANVLTF. Full variable domain (rest looked up from reference TRBV19 and TRBJ2-6): DGGITQSPKYLFRKEGQNVTLSCEQNLNHDAMYWYRQDPGQGLRLIYYSQIVNDFQKGDIAEGYSVSREKKESFPLTVTSAQKNPTAFYLCASSIRTARTGANVLTFGAGSRLTVL.

The CDR3 DNA reads as TGTGCCAGTAGTCCGACCGGGACAGCCAACACCGGGGAGCTGTTTTTT. Its translation is CASSPTGTANTGELFF. This chain joins TRBV19 and TRBJ2-2; 7 bases fit TRBD1. The CDR3 is 16 amino acids. CDR1 is LNHDA and CDR2 is SQIVND in the germline V gene (reference sequence). The J segment lost 2 bases and the V segment lost 5 bases, leaving 8 bases of the junction unmatched.

The chain couples TRBV7-9 to TRBJ2-5, with D perhaps matching TRBD1 or TRBD2 (5 bases each). Trimming took off 4 bases at V and 4 bases at J, with 16 bases between the two ends. This CDR3 contains 15 residues. Germline CDR1 reads SEHNR; CDR2 reads FQNEAQ (reference sequence). This chain's CDR3 is CASSSPGAGLETQYF. In DNA form, the CDR3 reads TGTGCCAGCAGCTCCCCCGGGGCAGGGTTAGAGACCCAGTACTTC.

Comments on this clone: This CDR3 is also generated by other DNA sequences in the sample. The rearrangement uses TRBV6-5 and TRBJ2-1; no clear D gene. Germline V gene lookup returns CDR1 MNHEY and CDR2 SVGAGI. The V gene lost 5 bases and the J gene lost 6 bases, with 5 bases spanning the gap. The CDR3 runs 11 residues. CDR3 amino acids: CASSGVNEQFF. The CDR3 region has the DNA TGTGCCAGCAGTGGGGTCAATGAGCAGTTCTTC.